This passage covers 11 T cell receptor beta chains from one sample sequenced in a study of regulatory T cells in long-lasting Graves disease. Stated time point: persistent/refractory GD, antithyroid drugs over 5 years with positive TRAb. RNA isolated from PBMCs was used to make the TCR library. According to the study, TCR beta libraries were built with iRepertoire HTBI primers and CDR3-region Arm-PCR. Using its own MiXCR run on the multiplex PCR reads, TCRdb lists one record per CDR3 protein. The sample includes 700,000 or so distinct CDR3 sequences, approximately 31% of them seen just once. Sequenced material: peripheral blood mononuclear cells (PBMCs), taken when the disease was refractory, from a patient treated with antithyroid drugs. These receptors originate from a female donor with Graves disease.

The chain recombines TRBV20-1 with TRBJ2-3, with D uncertain. This CDR3 spans 15 amino acids. V was clipped by 5 bases and J by 2 bases, with 17 bases between them. The germline V gene has CDR1 DFQATT and CDR2 SNEGSKA (reference sequence). In DNA, the CDR3 is TGCAGTGCTGGCAGTCGTGATCCCCACACAGATACGCAGTATTTT. This encodes CSAGSRDPHTDTQYF.

This clonotype was recorded many times. CDR3 nucleotides: TGTGCCAGCGATATAGTTCGGGACAGGGGGCCGCAAGCGGACGAGCAGTACTTC. Its protein is CASDIVRDRGPQADEQYF. The chain combines TRBV2 with TRBJ2-7; 12 bases are a match to TRBD1. Trimming cost V 8 bases and J 5 bases; bases outside gene matches: 19. This CDR3 has 18 amino acids. The germline CDR1 and CDR2 sequences are SNHLY and FYNNEI.

This clonotype was counted a few times. The chain carries TRBV19 and TRBJ1-1; 7 nucleotides agree with TRBD1. Germline CDR1 LNHDA, CDR2 SQIVND (reference sequence). The CDR3 length is 18 residues. The ends lost 9 bases at V and 1 base at J; junction bases unmatched: 20. The CDR3 reads CASTPHRTGPRQNTEAFF. CDR3 DNA sequence: TGTGCCAGCACCCCCCACCGGACAGGCCCAAGACAGAACACTGAAGCTTTCTTT.

The sample holds a few counts of this clonotype. The genes are TRBV7-7 and TRBJ2-2, with 10 positions matching TRBD2. The CDR3 has 15 residues. CDR1 and CDR2 from the germline V gene are SSHAT and FNYEAQ (reference sequence). V dropped 5 bases and J dropped 4; count of bases not matched to a gene: 4. CDR3 nucleotide sequence: TGTGCCAGCAGCCCTAGCGGGAGCGGCACCGGGGAGCTGTTTTTT. It specifies CASSPSGSGTGELFF.

This clonotype was recorded a few times. The chain employs TRBV2 and TRBJ2-4; TRBD1 matches 7 bases. The CDR3 covers 18 residues. V lost 2 bases and J lost 6; bases outside the gene matches: 16. Germline lookup yields CDR1 SNHLY and CDR2 FYNNEI. For the CDR3, the DNA is TGTGCCAGCAGTGAAACCCCCCAAAGGGGGCTAAAGGGAAACATTCAGTACTTC. Translation: CASSETPQRGLKGNIQYF.

The chain links TRBV6-2 or TRBV6-3 to TRBJ1-1; D is ambiguous. The CDR3 spans 14 residues. V was trimmed by 0 bases and J by 11 bases, leaving 16 bases between them. CDR1 and CDR2 from the germline V gene are MNHEY and SVGEGT. CDR3 loop: CASSYSKVWKWAFF. CDR3 coding DNA: TGTGCCAGCAGTTACTCGAAGGTGTGGAAATGGGCTTTCTTT.

This clonotype was counted many times. This rearrangement joins TRBV28 to TRBJ1-1, with D possibly being TRBD1 (6 bases). This CDR3 has 15 residues. CDR1 MDHEN and CDR2 SYDVKM come from the germline V gene. V lost 1 base and J 9 bases, leaving 18 bases between the germline ends. DNA for the CDR3: TGTGCCAGCAGTTTATTGACGGGGGCGATTTCGAAAGCTTTCTTT. Encoded protein: CASSLLTGAISKAFF. The full variable domain, its missing parts supplied by reference TRBV28 and TRBJ1-1, is DVKVTQSSRYLVKRTGEKVFLECVQDMDHENMFWYRQDPGLGLRLIYFSYDVKMKEKGDIPEGYSVSREKKERFSLILESASTNQTSMYLCASSLLTGAISKAFFGQGTRLTVV.

V is TRBV7-3 and J is TRBJ2-5, with 8 positions matching TRBD1. The ends lost 5 bases at V and 5 bases at J; junction bases unmatched: 10. Germline V gives CDR1 SGHTA, CDR2 FQGTGA. The CDR3 runs to 15 residues. The CDR3 spells CASSDTAGGLETQYF. CDR3 bases: TGTGCCAGCAGCGACACTGCAGGGGGCCTGGAGACCCAGTACTTC.

The chain is built from TRBV12-3 or TRBV12-4 and TRBJ2-7; D is unclear. The CDR3 has 12 residues. The ends were cut back, 6 bases at V and 0 bases at J, with 6 bases in the middle. CDR3 DNA: TGTGCCAGCAGATCCAACTCCTACGAGCAGTACTTC. Protein: CASRSNSYEQYF.

This clonotype was counted only a few times. V and J are TRBV6-1 and TRBJ1-3; D may be TRBD1 (5 bases). Germline V gene data show CDR1 as MNHNS and CDR2 as SASEGT. This CDR3 has 15 amino acids. The germline V and J ends were trimmed by 6 bases and 2 bases, with 14 bases remaining between them. CDR3: CASSPGAITGNTIYF. The CDR3 DNA sequence: TGTGCCAGCAGCCCCGGGGCGATTACTGGAAACACCATATATTTT.

The rearrangement uses TRBV19 and TRBJ1-5; 7 bases line up with TRBD1. The junction had 8 bases not matched to a gene; V was cut back by 1 base and J by 5 bases. Germline V gives CDR1 LNHDA, CDR2 SQIVND (reference sequence). The CDR3 has 16 amino acids. DNA for the CDR3: TGTGCCAGTAGTATAGTTTGGACCAGGGGGGATCAGCCCCAGCATTTT. This gives the protein CASSIVWTRGDQPQHF.